This TCR beta chain was found in a study of TIL therapy for anti-PD-1-resistant metastatic lung cancer. Study information: Tumors were harvested before any PD-1/PD-L1 blockade. Four tumors were EGFR-mutant and two were ALK-rearranged.

About this clone itself: The target antigen is unknown.

Time point specified: pre-treatment sample, taken before nivolumab and TIL therapy. Study-wide results and limits: TIL clonotype persistence in blood showed no apparent association with response.

The CDR3 runs to 17 residues. V was pared by 3 bases and J by 0 bases, with 15 bases between. The germline gives CDR1 MNHNS, CDR2 SASEGT. The libraries were made with immunoSEQ v3. Clones were sequenced by immunoSEQ multiplex PCR, and TCRdb holds only the in-frame ones, with some missing. The sample has tens of thousands of clones, 69% seen once; the top ten hold over 6.5%. This TCR derives from a person between 25 and 80 years old with non-small cell lung cancer. The chain has TRBV6-1 and TRBJ2-1, with a possible D match to TRBD2 (6 bases). Sequenced here: blood, sampled at baseline. The CDR3 spells CASSERLATSSYNEQFF. The CDR3 coding sequence is TGTGCCAGCAGTGAGCGGCTAGCGACCAGCTCCTACAATGAGCAGTTCTTC.